These 10 T cell receptor beta chains share one sample of origin, sequenced in a study of PD-1 blockade in mismatch repair-deficient tumors. Sequencing was performed with immunoSEQ multiplex PCR; in TCRdb, only in-frame clones are kept and a portion is missing. The data contain 95,000 to 150,000 clones, about 88% of them singletons. The sequencing used peripheral blood, collected 44 weeks after starting pembrolizumab. The receptors shown here come from an adult with mismatch repair-deficient cancer.

The CDR3 sequence is CASSGTGRMADTQYF. Here the CDR3 DNA reads TGTGCCAGCAGCGGAACAGGACGGATGGCAGATACGCAGTATTTT. The chain uses TRBV7-9 and TRBJ2-3; perhaps TRBD1 as D (5 bases). Trimming stripped 5 bases from V and 4 bases from J, with 16 bases between. This CDR3 region has 15 residues. Per germline, CDR1 SEHNR and CDR2 FQNEAQ (reference sequence).

The chain is built from TRBV6-6 and TRBJ1-1, with 7 bases that match TRBD1. CDR1 is MNHNY, CDR2 SVGAGI, per germline (reference sequence). This CDR3 is 16 amino acids long. V shed 6 bases and J 1 base; nucleotides not matched to a gene: 11. Here the CDR3 DNA reads TGTGCCAGCAGCCGACTCCTGGGACAGCGGAACACTGAAGCTTTCTTT. Translating it yields CASSRLLGQRNTEAFF.

V is TRBV27 and J is TRBJ1-5; D is undetermined. With 0 bases removed from V and 0 bases from J, the gap between germline ends came to 12 bases. Germline loops: CDR1 MNHEY, CDR2 SMNVEV (reference sequence). This CDR3 comprises 17 residues. CDR3 amino acids: CASSLSGGDYSNQPQHF. The CDR3, as DNA: TGTGCCAGCAGTTTATCGGGCGGAGACTATAGCAATCAGCCCCAGCATTTT.

J is TRBJ2-2 and V is TRBV6-6, with TRBD1 identical over 9 bases. CDR3 size: 14 residues. The trim removed 10 bases at V and 4 bases at J, leaving 7 bases unmatched. Germline CDR1 and CDR2: MNHNY and SVGAGI (reference sequence). This CDR3 is CATQQGAVTGELFF. The CDR3 region has the DNA TGTGCCACCCAACAGGGGGCGGTCACCGGGGAGCTGTTTTTT.

J is TRBJ2-7 and V is TRBV10-2; D is unclear. The CDR3 is made up of 11 amino acids. The V end was cut by 5 bases, the J end by 4 bases, with 6 bases between. Germline-derived CDR1 and CDR2 are WSHSY and SAAADI. The CDR3, as DNA: TGCGCCAGCAGTTGGGATTACGAGCAGTACTTC. Amino acid sequence: CASSWDYEQYF.

This chain joins TRBV14 and TRBJ2-5, with D uncertain. This CDR3 region has 15 residues. Deletions cut 0 bases from V and 2 bases from J, with 10 bases between. Germline V CDR1 and CDR2: SGHDN, FVKESK. CDR3 protein: CASSQDRSRQETQYF. CDR3 DNA sequence: TGTGCCAGCAGCCAAGATCGGAGTCGTCAAGAGACCCAGTACTTC.

The chain employs TRBV5-1 and TRBJ1-5, with D hard to call. The V gene lost 0 bases and the J gene lost 5 bases, with 9 bases spanning the gap. The CDR3 contains 14 residues. Germline CDR1 and CDR2: SGHRS and YFSETQ. Written as DNA, the CDR3 is TGCGCCAGCAGCTTGGCCGGTCCTCATCAGCCCCAGCATTTT. Protein sequence: CASSLAGPHQPQHF.

V usage is TRBV4-1 and J usage is TRBJ2-3; D gene ambiguous. V was pared by 1 base and J by 2 bases, with 10 bases between. The CDR3 extends over 15 amino acids. The V gene's germline CDR1 is MGHRA and CDR2 YSYEKL. CDR3 DNA sequence: TGCGCCAGCAGCCAAGGTGCCAGCTACACAGATACGCAGTATTTT. It yields the protein CASSQGASYTDTQYF.

This chain uses TRBV28 with TRBJ2-5; 13 nucleotides match TRBD2. The germline V gene has CDR1 MDHEN and CDR2 SYDVKM. V was clipped by 5 bases and J by 2 bases; unmatched bases: 11. The CDR3 has 18 residues. CDR3 sequence reads: CASSITSGRGVRQETQYF. CDR3 sequence (DNA): TGTGCCAGCAGTATTACTAGCGGGAGGGGGGTTCGGCAAGAGACCCAGTACTTC. The full variable domain, in which reference TRBV28 and TRBJ2-5 provide the parts outside the CDR3, is DVKVTQSSRYLVKRTGEKVFLECVQDMDHENMFWYRQDPGLGLRLIYFSYDVKMKEKGDIPEGYSVSREKKERFSLILESASTNQTSMYLCASSITSGRGVRQETQYFGPGTRLLVL.

CDR3 sequence reads: CASSLLDRGSNQPQHF. CDR3 in DNA: TGTGCCAGCAGTTTATTAGACAGGGGATCCAATCAGCCCCAGCATTTT. This rearrangement joins TRBV28 to TRBJ1-5; TRBD1 matches 8 bases. V lost 1 base, J lost 3 bases, and 5 bases stayed unmatched. This CDR3 region has 16 residues. From germline, CDR1 is MDHEN and CDR2 SYDVKM.